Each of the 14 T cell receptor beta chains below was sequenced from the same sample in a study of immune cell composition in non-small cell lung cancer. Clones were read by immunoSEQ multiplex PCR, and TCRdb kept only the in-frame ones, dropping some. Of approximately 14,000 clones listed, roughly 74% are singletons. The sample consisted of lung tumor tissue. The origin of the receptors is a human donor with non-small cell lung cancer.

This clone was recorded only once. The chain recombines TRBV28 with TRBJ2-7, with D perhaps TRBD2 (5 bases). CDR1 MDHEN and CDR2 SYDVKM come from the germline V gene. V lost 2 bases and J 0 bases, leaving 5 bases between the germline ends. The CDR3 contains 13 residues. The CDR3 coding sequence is TGTGCCAGCAGTTTAACTAGCTCCTACGAGCAGTACTTC. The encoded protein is CASSLTSSYEQYF.

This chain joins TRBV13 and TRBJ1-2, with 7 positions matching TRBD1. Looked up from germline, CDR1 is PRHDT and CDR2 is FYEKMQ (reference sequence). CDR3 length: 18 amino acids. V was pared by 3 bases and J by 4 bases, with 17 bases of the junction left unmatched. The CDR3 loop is CASSLFWQQGRQSYGYTF. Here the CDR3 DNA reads TGTGCCAGCAGCTTGTTTTGGCAACAGGGGAGGCAGTCCTATGGCTACACCTTC.

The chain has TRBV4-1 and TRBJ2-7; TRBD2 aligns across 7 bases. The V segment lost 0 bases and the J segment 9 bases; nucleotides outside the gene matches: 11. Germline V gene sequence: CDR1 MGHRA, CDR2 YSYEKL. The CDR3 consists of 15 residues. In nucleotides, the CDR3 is TGCGCCAGCAGCCAAGACAGTCGGGCGGGAGACGGGCAGTACTTC. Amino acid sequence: CASSQDSRAGDGQYF.

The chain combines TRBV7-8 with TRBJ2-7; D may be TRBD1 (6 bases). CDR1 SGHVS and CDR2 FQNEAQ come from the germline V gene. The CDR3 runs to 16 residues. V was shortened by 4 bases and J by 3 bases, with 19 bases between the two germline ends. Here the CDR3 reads CASSSRDRTEDYEQYF. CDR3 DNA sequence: TGTGCCAGCAGCTCTCGAGATCGGACAGAAGACTACGAGCAGTACTTC.

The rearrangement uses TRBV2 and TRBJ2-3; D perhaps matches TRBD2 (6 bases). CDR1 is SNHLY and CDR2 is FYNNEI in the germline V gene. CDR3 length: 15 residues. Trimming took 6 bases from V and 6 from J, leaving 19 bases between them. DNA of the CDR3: TGTGCCAGCAGCCTCGGGAGTCAACGTTCGGATACGCAGTATTTT. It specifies CASSLGSQRSDTQYF.

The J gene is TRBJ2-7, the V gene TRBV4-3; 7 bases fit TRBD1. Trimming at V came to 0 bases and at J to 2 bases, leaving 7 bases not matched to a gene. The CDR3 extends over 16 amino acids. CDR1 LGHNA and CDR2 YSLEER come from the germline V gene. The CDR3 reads CASSQDWGTATYEQYF. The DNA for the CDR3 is TGCGCCAGCAGCCAAGACTGGGGGACAGCCACCTACGAGCAGTACTTC.

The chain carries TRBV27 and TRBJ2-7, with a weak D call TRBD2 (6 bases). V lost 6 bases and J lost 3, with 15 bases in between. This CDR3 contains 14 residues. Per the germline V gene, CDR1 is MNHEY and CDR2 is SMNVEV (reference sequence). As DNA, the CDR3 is TGTGCCAGCAGCCAGGGCGGGGTGAGCTACGAGCAGTACTTC. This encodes CASSQGGVSYEQYF.

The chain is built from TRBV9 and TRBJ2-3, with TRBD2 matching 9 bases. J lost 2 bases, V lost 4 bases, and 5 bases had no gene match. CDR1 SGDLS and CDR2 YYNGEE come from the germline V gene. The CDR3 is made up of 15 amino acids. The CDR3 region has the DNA TGTGCCAGCAGCCCGCGGGGGGGGCACACAGATACGCAGTATTTT. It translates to CASSPRGGHTDTQYF.

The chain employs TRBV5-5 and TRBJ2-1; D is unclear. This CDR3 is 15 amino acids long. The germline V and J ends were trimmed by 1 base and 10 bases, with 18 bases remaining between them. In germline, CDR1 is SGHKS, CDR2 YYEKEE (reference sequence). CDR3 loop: CASSLIEVGSAEQFF. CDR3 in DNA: TGTGCCAGCAGCTTGATCGAAGTTGGATCAGCGGAGCAGTTCTTC.

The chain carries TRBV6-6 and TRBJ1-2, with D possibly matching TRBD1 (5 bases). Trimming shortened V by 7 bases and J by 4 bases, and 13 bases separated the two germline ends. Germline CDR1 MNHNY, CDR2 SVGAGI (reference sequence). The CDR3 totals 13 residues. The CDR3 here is CASTPQGGYGYTF. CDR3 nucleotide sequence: TGTGCCAGCACCCCTCAGGGTGGCTATGGCTACACCTTC.

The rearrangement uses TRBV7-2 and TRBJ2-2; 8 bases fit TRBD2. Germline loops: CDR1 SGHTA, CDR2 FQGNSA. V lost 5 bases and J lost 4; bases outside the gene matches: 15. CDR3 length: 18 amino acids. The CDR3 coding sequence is TGTGCCAGCAGCCCGTCAGCGGGAGCGTATTTTCGCACCGGGGAGCTGTTTTTT. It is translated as CASSPSAGAYFRTGELFF. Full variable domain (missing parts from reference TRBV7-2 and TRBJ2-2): GAGVSQSPSNKVTEKGKDVELRCDPISGHTALYWYRQSLGQGLEFLIYFQGNSAPDKSGLPSDRFSAERTGGSVSTLTIQRTQQEDSAVYLCASSPSAGAYFRTGELFFGEGSRLTVL.

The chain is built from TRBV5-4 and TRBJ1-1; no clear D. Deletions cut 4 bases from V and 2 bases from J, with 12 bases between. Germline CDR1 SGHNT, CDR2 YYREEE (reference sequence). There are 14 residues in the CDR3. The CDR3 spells CASSPGGGNTEAFF. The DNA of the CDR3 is TGTGCCAGCAGCCCTGGCGGCGGAAACACTGAAGCTTTCTTT.

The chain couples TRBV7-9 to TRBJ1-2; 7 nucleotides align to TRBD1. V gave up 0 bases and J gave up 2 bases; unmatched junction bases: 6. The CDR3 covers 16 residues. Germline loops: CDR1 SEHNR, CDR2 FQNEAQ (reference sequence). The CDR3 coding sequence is TGTGCCAGCAGCTTAGCGGCGGGACAGAAAAACTATGGCTACACCTTC. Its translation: CASSLAAGQKNYGYTF.

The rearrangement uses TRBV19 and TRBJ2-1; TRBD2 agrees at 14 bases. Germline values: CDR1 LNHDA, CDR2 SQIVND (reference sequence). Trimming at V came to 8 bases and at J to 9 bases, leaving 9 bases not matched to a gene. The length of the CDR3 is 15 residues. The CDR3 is CASGTSGSFISEQFF. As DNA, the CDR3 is TGTGCCAGTGGGACTAGCGGGAGTTTTATAAGTGAGCAGTTCTTC. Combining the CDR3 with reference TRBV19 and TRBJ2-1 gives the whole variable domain DGGITQSPKYLFRKEGQNVTLSCEQNLNHDAMYWYRQDPGQGLRLIYYSQIVNDFQKGDIAEGYSVSREKKESFPLTVTSAQKNPTAFYLCASGTSGSFISEQFFGPGTRLTVL.